This TCR beta chain was documented in a study of shared clonotypes between healthy human individuals. Adult donors, all healthy and HIV-negative, had no recent acute infections or vaccinations. To note about this clone: In the same sample, other DNA sequences code for this CDR3.

Sorted-subset replicate PCR reactions contained 150 to 200 ng DNA, corresponding to some 29,000 T cell genomes. The method was immunoSEQ multiplex PCR; TCRdb's version includes in-frame clones alone and lacks a portion of them. Of over a million clones listed, around 98.5% are singletons. This CDR3 has 13 residues. Germline CDR1 is SEHNR and CDR2 is FQNEAQ (reference sequence). Trimming cost V 5 bases and J 3 bases, with 10 bases left between them. The sequence derives from a man aged 25-45 years in good health. Sequenced sample: naive CD4+ T cells sorted from blood. Subset meaning: CD45RA+ positively selected. The J gene is TRBJ1-1, the V gene TRBV7-9; unclear D gene. The chain's CDR3 is CASSRGTDTEAFF. The CDR3 bases are TGTGCCAGCAGCCGAGGCACGGACACTGAAGCTTTCTTT. Full variable domain (outside the CDR3, taken from reference TRBV7-9 and TRBJ1-1): DTGVSQNPRHKITKRGQNVTFRCDPISEHNRLYWYRQTLGQGPEFLTYFQNEAQLEKSRLLSDRFSAERPKGSFSTLEIQRTEQGDSAMYLCASSRGTDTEAFFGQGTRLTVV.